This T cell receptor (beta chain) was profiled in a study of identical twins. The CDR3 contains 15 residues. In germline, CDR1 is DFQATT, CDR2 SNEGSKA (reference sequence). V was clipped by 6 bases and J by 2 bases, with 16 bases between them. In this sample, this clonotype turned up a few times. MiXCR, applied by TCRdb to the 5' RACE reads, yields one record per CDR3 protein. The sample has around 690,000 distinct CDR3 sequences; over 20% are singletons. These data were also reused for a study on T cells expressing NK-cell markers.

The sample was PBMCs. This sequence originates from a woman between 18 and 29 years old in good health. This rearrangement joins TRBV20-1 to TRBJ2-2; possibly TRBD2 for D (5 bases). The CDR3 here is CSAPHWTYNTGELFF. CDR3 DNA sequence: TGCAGTGCACCTCATTGGACTTATAACACCGGGGAGCTGTTTTTT.